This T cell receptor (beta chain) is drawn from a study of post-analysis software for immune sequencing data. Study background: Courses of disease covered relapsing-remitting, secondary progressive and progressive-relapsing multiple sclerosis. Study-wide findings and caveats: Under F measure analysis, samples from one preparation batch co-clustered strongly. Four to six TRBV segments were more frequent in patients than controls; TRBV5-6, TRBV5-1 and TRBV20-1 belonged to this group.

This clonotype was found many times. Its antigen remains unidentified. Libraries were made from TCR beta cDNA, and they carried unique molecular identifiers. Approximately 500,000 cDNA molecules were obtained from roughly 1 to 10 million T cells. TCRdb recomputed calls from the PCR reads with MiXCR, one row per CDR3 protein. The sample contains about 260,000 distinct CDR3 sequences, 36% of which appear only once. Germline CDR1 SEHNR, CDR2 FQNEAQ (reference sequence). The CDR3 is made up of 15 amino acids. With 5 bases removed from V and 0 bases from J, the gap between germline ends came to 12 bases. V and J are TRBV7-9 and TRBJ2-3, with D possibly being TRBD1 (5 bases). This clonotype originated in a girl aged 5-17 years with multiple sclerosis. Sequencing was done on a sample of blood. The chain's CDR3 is CASSPGLTSTDTQYF. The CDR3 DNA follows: TGTGCCAGCAGCCCAGGGTTGACTAGCACAGATACGCAGTATTTT.